This T cell receptor beta chain was captured by sequencing in a study of CD8+ T cells in alopecia areata. Turning to the study itself: Oral tofacitinib (5 to 10 mg twice daily) was administered to treated patients. Overall study findings and caveats: An increase in clonality over normal scalp was evident in lesional scalp, especially alopecia totalis/universalis.

In alopecia areata patients, both lesional scalp punch biopsies and peripheral blood were collected. A FACSAria was used to sort CD4+ and CD8+ T cells. These cells came from PBMCs. This CDR3 contains 19 residues. V was trimmed by 5 bases and J by 1 base, leaving 21 bases between them. The germline V gene encodes CDR1 SGHAT and CDR2 FQNNGV. Extracted from the samples, RNA was reverse transcribed into cDNA to serve as the sequencing template. Using immunoSEQ multiplex PCR, the repertoire was profiled, and TCRdb retains in-frame clones only, with some absent. The sample has 250,000 or so clones, 67% seen once; the top ten hold around 1.2%. As regards this clone: The antigen remains unidentified.

The chain is built from TRBV11-2 and TRBJ1-6; a weak D match, TRBD1 (6 bases). The sequences come from CD4+ T cells sorted from blood, collected at week 0. The TCR originated in a human donor with alopecia areata. The CDR3 sequence: CASSLGGTGPRSYNSPLHF. CDR3 in DNA: TGTGCCAGCAGCCTCGGGGGAACAGGGCCGAGGTCCTATAATTCACCCCTCCACTTT. The full variable domain, in which reference TRBV11-2 and TRBJ1-6 provide the parts outside the CDR3, is EAGVAQSPRYKIIEKRQSVAFWCNPISGHATLYWYQQILGQGPKLLIQFQNNGVVDDSQLPKDRFSAERLKGVDSTLKIQPAKLEDSAVYLCASSLGGTGPRSYNSPLHFGNGTRLTVT.